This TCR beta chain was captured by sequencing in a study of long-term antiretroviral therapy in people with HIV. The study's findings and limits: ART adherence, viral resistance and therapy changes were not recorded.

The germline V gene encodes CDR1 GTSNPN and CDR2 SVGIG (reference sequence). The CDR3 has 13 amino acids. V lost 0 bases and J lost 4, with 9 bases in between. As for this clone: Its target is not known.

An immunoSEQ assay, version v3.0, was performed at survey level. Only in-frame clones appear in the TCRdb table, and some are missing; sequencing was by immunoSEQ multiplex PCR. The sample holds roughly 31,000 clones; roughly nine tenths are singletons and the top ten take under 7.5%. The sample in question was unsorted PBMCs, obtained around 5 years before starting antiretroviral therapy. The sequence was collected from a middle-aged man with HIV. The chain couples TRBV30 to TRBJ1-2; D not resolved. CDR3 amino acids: CAWSVRTVYGYTF. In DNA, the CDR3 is TGTGCCTGGAGTGTCCGGACCGTCTATGGCTACACCTTC.